One sample yielded the 4 T cell receptor beta chains listed below, sequenced in a study of cytomegalovirus exposure and HLA in healthy donors. The PCR ran on 60 Vbeta and 13 Jbeta primers. The repertoire was sequenced with immunoSEQ multiplex PCR; TCRdb's copy has only in-frame clones and lacks some. Of under 200,000 clones listed, 79% are singletons. Source material: PBMCs. The receptors shown here come from a woman aged 25 to 39 in good health and CMV-seropositive.

The chain links TRBV29-1 to TRBJ1-2, with TRBD1 matching 11 bases. The CDR3 contains 13 residues. The V gene's germline CDR1 is SQVTM and CDR2 ANQGSEA. Losses at the gene ends were 5 bases for V and 5 bases for J; bases not matched to a gene: 4. This chain's CDR3 is CSVYRDRGYGYTF. CDR3 nucleotides: TGCAGCGTTTACCGGGACAGGGGGTATGGCTACACCTTC. Together with reference TRBV29-1 and TRBJ1-2, the CDR3 gives the full variable domain: SAVISQKPSRDICQRGTSLTIQCQVDSQVTMMFWYRQQPGQSLTLIATANQGSEATYESGFVIDKFPISRPNLTFSTLTVSNMSPEDSSIYLCSVYRDRGYGYTFGSGTRLTVV.

This clone has only a few counts. The chain carries TRBV5-6 and TRBJ2-5; tentatively, D is TRBD2 (5 bases). The J call is uncertain, as TRBJ2-7 better fits the DNA end. Germline V gene sequence: CDR1 SGHDT, CDR2 YYEEEE. This CDR3 contains 14 residues. The CDR3 region is CASSHGGTPYEQYF. The CDR3 coding sequence is TGTGCCAGCAGCCATGGAGGTACACCATACGAGCAGTACTTC.

The DNA for the CDR3 is TGTGCCATCAGTGAGTTGACAGGGTATCCCTACGAGCAGTACTTC. Its translation is CAISELTGYPYEQYF. V usage is TRBV10-3 and J usage is TRBJ2-7; TRBD1 matches at 7 bases. The CDR3 runs 15 residues. The J segment lost 2 bases and the V segment lost 1 base, leaving 5 bases of the junction unmatched. CDR1 and CDR2 (germline): ENHRY, SYGVKD.

This clone came up once. V is TRBV19 and J is TRBJ1-2; D is possibly TRBD1 (6 bases). The CDR3 totals 15 residues. Germline V gives CDR1 LNHDA, CDR2 SQIVND (reference sequence). Trimming pared 10 bases from V and 0 bases from J, leaving 18 bases between. The CDR3 DNA is TGTGCCACAAAGGACAGTTCGCAAGCTAACTATGGCTACACCTTC. Translating it yields CATKDSSQANYGYTF.